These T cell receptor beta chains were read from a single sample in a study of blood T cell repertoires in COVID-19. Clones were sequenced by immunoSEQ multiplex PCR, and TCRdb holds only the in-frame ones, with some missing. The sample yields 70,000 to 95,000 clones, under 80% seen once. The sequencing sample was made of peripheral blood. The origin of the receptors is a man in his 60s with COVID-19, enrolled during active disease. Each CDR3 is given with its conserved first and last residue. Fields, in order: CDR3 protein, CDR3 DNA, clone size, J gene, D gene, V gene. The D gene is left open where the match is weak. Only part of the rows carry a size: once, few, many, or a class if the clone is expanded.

CASSPGTSSNQPQHF	TGTGCCAGCAGTCCCGGGACATCGAGCAATCAGCCCCAGCATTTT	.	TRBJ1-5	.	TRBV6-5
CASSTDQETQYF	TGTGCCAGCAGTACGGACCAAGAGACCCAGTACTTC	.	TRBJ2-5	.	TRBV5-4
CASSPTGPNTEAFF	TGTGCCAGCTCACCGACAGGACCGAACACTGAAGCTTTCTTT	.	TRBJ1-1	.	TRBV18
CASSVSTDRGEKLFF	TGTGCCAGCAGCGTATCGACGGACAGGGGAGAAAAACTGTTTTTT	.	TRBJ1-4	TRBD1	TRBV9
CASSVGRDSGEQYF	TGTGCCAGCAGTGTAGGTAGGGACTCGGGCGAGCAGTACTTC	.	TRBJ2-7	.	TRBV2
CASSLDGSGNTIYF	TGTGCCAGCAGCTTAGACGGGTCTGGAAACACCATATATTTT	.	TRBJ1-3	.	TRBV11-2
CASSLTPSYSDEQFF	TGTGCCAGCAGCTTAACACCTAGTTACTCCGATGAGCAGTTCTTC	.	TRBJ2-1	.	TRBV7-3
CASSLEVAGGTYEQYF	TGCGCCAGCAGCTTGGAGGTGGCGGGAGGGACCTACGAGCAGTACTTC	.	TRBJ2-7	TRBD2	TRBV5-1
CASSLALTTVDNQPQHF	TGTGCCAGCAGCTTAGCTCTCACTACGGTCGACAATCAGCCCCAGCATTTT	.	TRBJ1-5	.	TRBV7-8
CAISAGVQEKLFF	TGTGCCATCTCGGCGGGAGTCCAAGAAAAACTGTTTTTT	.	TRBJ1-4	.	TRBV10-3
CASSQSGPGIYGYTF	TGTGCCAGCAGTCAATCCGGTCCCGGGATTTACGGCTACACCTTC	.	TRBJ1-2	.	TRBV6-5
CASSLRGIDGYTF	TGTGCCAGCAGCTTAAGGGGGATCGATGGCTACACCTTC	.	TRBJ1-2	.	TRBV7-8
CASSQAFRGNQPQHF	TGCGCCAGCAGCCAAGCTTTTCGGGGAAATCAGCCCCAGCATTTT	.	TRBJ1-5	.	TRBV4-1
CASSLGLDQPQHF	TGTGCCAGCAGCTTGGGCCTAGATCAGCCCCAGCATTTT	.	TRBJ1-5	.	TRBV5-6
CASSRGREGNEQFF	TGTGCCAGCAGCCGGGGGAGGGAGGGGAATGAGCAGTTCTTC	.	TRBJ2-1	TRBD2	TRBV11-3
CASSSWTSGRSNEQFF	TGTGCCAGCAGCTCATGGACTAGCGGGAGGAGCAATGAGCAGTTCTTC	.	TRBJ2-1	TRBD2	TRBV11-2
CASTPRRRGAFNEQFF	TGTGCCAGCACCCCTCGCCGCAGGGGCGCATTCAATGAGCAGTTCTTC	once	TRBJ2-1	.	TRBV27
CASSYAGMPDTQYF	TGTGCCAGCAGTTACGCGGGGATGCCAGATACGCAGTATTTT	few	TRBJ2-3	.	TRBV6-5
CASSYGLGRTTDTQYF	TGTGCCAGCAGTTACGGACTAGGTAGAACCACAGATACGCAGTATTTT	.	TRBJ2-3	TRBD2	TRBV6-2/TRBV6-3
CASSIEGTKSNEQFF	TGTGCCAGTAGTATTGAAGGGACAAAAAGCAATGAGCAGTTCTTC	.	TRBJ2-1	.	TRBV19
CASSPRTGSYEQYF	TGTGCCAGCTCACCCCGGACAGGGTCCTACGAGCAGTACTTC	.	TRBJ2-7	TRBD1	TRBV18
CAWSSAGFDTQYF	TGTGCCTGGAGTTCAGCGGGTTTTGATACGCAGTATTTT	.	TRBJ2-3	.	TRBV30
CASSLPGLAGREETQYF	TGTGCCAGCAGCTTGCCGGGACTAGCGGGGAGGGAAGAGACCCAGTACTTC	.	TRBJ2-5	TRBD2	TRBV7-3
CASRETSGTQETQYF	TGTGCCAGCAGGGAGACTAGCGGGACTCAAGAGACCCAGTACTTC	.	TRBJ2-5	TRBD2	TRBV2
CASRGRTEAFF	TGTGCCAGCAGAGGGAGGACTGAAGCTTTCTTT	.	TRBJ1-1	.	TRBV2
CASRQGDDWYDNEQFF	TGTGCCAGCAGACAGGGGGATGATTGGTACGACAATGAGCAGTTCTTC	.	TRBJ2-1	TRBD1	TRBV7-3
CASTATGLSYNEQFF	TGCGCCAGCACGGCCACGGGACTCTCCTACAATGAGCAGTTCTTC	once	TRBJ2-1	.	TRBV5-1
CASSGDEGQPQHF	TGTGCCAGCAGTGGAGACGAGGGTCAGCCCCAGCATTTT	once	TRBJ1-5	.	TRBV9
CASSATIEQYF	TGTGCCAGCAGCGCAACTATCGAGCAGTACTTC	.	TRBJ2-7	.	TRBV7-9
CASSLATSGGAYRGTDTQYF	TGTGCCAGCAGCTTAGCGACTAGCGGGGGGGCCTATAGGGGCACAGATACGCAGTATTTT	.	TRBJ2-3	TRBD2	TRBV7-2